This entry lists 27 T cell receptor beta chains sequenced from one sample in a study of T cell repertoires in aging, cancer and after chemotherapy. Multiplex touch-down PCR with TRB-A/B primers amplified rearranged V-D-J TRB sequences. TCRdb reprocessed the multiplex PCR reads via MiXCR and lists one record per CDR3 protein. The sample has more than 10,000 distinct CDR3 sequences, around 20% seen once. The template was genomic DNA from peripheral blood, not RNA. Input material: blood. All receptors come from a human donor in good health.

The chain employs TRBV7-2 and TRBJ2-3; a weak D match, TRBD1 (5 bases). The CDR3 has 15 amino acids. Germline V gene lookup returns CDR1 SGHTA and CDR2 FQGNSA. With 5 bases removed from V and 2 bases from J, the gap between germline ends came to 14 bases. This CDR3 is CASSPDRGLTDTQYF. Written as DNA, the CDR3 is TGTGCCAGCAGCCCCGACAGAGGTCTCACAGATACGCAGTATTTT. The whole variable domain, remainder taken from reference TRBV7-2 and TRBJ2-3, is GAGVSQSPSNKVTEKGKDVELRCDPISGHTALYWYRQSLGQGLEFLIYFQGNSAPDKSGLPSDRFSAERTGGSVSTLTIQRTQQEDSAVYLCASSPDRGLTDTQYFGPGTRLTVL.

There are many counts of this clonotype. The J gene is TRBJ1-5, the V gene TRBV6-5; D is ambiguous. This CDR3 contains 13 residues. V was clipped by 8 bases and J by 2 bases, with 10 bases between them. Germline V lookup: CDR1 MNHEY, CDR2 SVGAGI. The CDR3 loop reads CASGIGRNQPQHF. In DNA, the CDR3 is TGTGCCAGCGGGATAGGACGCAATCAGCCCCAGCATTTT.

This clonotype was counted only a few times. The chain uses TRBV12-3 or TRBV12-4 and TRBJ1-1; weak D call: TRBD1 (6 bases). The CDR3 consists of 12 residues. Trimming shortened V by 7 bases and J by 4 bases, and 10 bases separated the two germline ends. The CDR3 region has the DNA TGTGCCAGCACCGCAGGGGCCACTGAAGCTTTCTTT. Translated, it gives CASTAGATEAFF.

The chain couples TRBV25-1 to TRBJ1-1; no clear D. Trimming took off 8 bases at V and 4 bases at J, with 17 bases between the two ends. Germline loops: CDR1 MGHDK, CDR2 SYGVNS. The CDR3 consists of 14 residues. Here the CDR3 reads CASRPEGVGTEAFF. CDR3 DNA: TGTGCCAGCCGCCCGGAGGGCGTGGGCACTGAAGCTTTCTTT.

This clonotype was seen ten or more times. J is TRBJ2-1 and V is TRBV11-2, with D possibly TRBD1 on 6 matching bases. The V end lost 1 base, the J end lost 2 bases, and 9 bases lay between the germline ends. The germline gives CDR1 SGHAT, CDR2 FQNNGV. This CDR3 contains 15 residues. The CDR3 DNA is TGTGCCAGCAGCTTAGGGGGGACAACCTACAATGAGCAGTTCTTC. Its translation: CASSLGGTTYNEQFF.

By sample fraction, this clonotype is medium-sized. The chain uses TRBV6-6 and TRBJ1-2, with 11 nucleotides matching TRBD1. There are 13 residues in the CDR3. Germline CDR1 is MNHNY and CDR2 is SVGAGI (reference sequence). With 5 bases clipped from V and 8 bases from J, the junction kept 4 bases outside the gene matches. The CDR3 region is CASSQDRGQGYTF. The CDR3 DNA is TGTGCCAGCAGTCAGGACAGGGGGCAGGGCTACACCTTC.

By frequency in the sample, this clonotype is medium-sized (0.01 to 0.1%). DNA for the CDR3: TGTGCCAGCAGTTACTCGTCAGGGCAGGGAGATGAGCAGTTCTTC. Translated: CASSYSSGQGDEQFF. The chain couples TRBV6-5 to TRBJ2-1; D tentatively reads TRBD1 or TRBD2 (5 bases each). CDR3 length: 15 residues. CDR1 and CDR2 (germline): MNHEY, SVGAGI. Trimming shortened V by 0 bases and J by 8 bases, and 14 bases separated the two germline ends.

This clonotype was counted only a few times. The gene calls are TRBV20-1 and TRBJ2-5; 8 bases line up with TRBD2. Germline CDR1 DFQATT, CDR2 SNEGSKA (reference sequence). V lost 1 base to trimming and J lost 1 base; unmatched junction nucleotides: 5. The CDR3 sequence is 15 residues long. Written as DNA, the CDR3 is TGCAGTGCTAGAGGTGCGGGAGGTGTCCAAGAGACCCAGTACTTC. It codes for CSARGAGGVQETQYF.

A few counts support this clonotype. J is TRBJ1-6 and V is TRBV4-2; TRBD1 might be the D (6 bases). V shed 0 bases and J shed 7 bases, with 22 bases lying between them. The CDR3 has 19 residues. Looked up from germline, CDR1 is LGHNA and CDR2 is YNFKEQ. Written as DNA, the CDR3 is TGTGCCAGCAGCCAAGATCTCGTAAAGGGGGTAGCGGAAAATTCACCCCTCCACTTT. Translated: CASSQDLVKGVAENSPLHF.

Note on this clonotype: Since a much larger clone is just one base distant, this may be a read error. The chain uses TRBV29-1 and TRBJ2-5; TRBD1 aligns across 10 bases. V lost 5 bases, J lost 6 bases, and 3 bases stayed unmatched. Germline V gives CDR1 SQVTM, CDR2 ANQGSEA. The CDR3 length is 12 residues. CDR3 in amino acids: CSVKGQGKTQYF. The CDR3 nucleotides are TGCAGCGTTAAGGGACAGGGGAAGACCCAGTACTTC.

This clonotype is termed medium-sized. The CDR3 protein is CAWSVTGYGYTF. CDR3 nucleotides: TGTGCCTGGAGTGTAACTGGCTATGGCTACACCTTC. The chain has TRBV30 and TRBJ1-2, with no clear D. The V gene's germline CDR1 is GTSNPN and CDR2 SVGIG (reference sequence). The CDR3 spans 12 residues. With 0 bases removed from V and 4 bases from J, the gap between germline ends came to 6 bases. The full variable domain, completed using reference TRBV30 and TRBJ1-2, is SQTIHQWPATLVQPVGSPLSLECTVEGTSNPNLYWYRQAAGRGLQLLFYSVGIGQISSEVPQNLSASRPQDRQFILSSKKLLLSDSGFYLCAWSVTGYGYTFGSGTRLTVV.

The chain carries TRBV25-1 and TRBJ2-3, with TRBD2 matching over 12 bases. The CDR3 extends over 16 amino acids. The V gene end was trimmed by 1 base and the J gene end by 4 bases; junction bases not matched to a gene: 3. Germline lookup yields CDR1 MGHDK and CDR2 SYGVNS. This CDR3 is CASSEWTSGAADTQYF. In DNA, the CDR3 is TGTGCCAGCAGTGAATGGACTAGCGGGGCGGCAGATACGCAGTATTTT. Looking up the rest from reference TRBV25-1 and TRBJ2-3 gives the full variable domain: EADIYQTPRYLVIGTGKKITLECSQTMGHDKMYWYQQDPGMELHLIHYSYGVNSTEKGDLSSESTVSRIRTEHFPLTLESARPSHTSQYLCASSEWTSGAADTQYFGPGTRLTVL.

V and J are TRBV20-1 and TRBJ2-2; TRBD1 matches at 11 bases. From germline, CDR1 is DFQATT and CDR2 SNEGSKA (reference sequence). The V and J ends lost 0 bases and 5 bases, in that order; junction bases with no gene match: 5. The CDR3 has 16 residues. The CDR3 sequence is CSARDQGQGDTGELFF. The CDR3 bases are TGCAGTGCTAGAGATCAGGGACAGGGGGATACCGGGGAGCTGTTTTTT.

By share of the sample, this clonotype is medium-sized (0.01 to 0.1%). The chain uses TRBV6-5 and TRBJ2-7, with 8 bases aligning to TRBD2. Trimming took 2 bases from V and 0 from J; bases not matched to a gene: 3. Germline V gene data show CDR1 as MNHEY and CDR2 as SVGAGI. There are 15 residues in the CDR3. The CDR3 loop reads CASSYAGGGSYEQYF. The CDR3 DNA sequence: TGTGCCAGCAGTTACGCGGGGGGAGGCTCCTACGAGCAGTACTTC.

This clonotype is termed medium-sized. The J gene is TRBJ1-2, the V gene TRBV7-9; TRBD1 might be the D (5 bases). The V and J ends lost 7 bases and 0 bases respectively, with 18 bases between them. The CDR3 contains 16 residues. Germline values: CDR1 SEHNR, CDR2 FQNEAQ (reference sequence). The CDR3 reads CASTPRGADPNYGYTF. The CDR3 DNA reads TGTGCCAGCACCCCCCGCGGGGCAGATCCTAACTATGGCTACACCTTC.

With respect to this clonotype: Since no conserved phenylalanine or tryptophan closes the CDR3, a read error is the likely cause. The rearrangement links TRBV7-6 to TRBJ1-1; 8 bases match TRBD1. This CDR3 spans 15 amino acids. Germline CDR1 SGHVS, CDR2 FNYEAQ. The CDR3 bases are TGCGCCAGCAGCGCGACAGGGGTAAGGAACACTGAAGCTTTCTTA. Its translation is CASSATGVRNTEAFL.

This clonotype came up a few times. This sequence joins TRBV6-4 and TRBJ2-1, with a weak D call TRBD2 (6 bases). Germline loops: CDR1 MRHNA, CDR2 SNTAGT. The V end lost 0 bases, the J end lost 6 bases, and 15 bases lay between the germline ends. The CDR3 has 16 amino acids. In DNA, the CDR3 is TGTGCCAGCAGTGACTCGGTGGAGGGATTGATCAATGAGCAGTTCTTC. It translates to CASSDSVEGLINEQFF.

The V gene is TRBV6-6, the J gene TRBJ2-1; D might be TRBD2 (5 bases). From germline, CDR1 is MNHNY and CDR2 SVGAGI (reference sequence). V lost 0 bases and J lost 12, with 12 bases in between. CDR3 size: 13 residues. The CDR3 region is CASSYSPREGQFF. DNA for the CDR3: TGTGCCAGCAGTTACTCTCCCCGGGAAGGGCAGTTCTTC.

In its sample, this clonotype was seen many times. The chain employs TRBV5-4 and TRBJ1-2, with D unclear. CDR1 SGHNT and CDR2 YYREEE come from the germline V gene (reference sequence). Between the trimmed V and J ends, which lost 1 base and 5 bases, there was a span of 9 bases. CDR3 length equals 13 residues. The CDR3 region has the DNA TGTGCCAGCAGCTTGTCTCTCGAGTATGGCTACACCTTC. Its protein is CASSLSLEYGYTF. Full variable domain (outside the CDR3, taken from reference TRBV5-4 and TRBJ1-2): ETGVTQSPTHLIKTRGQQVTLRCSSQSGHNTVSWYQQALGQGPQFIFQYYREEENGRGNFPPRFSGLQFPNYSSELNVNALELDDSALYLCASSLSLEYGYTFGSGTRLTVV.

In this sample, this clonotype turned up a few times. CDR3 nucleotide sequence: TGTGCCAGCAGTTACACCAGGGGGATTACAGTGTCCTACAATGAGCAGTTCTTC. This translates into CASSYTRGITVSYNEQFF. V usage is TRBV6-2 or TRBV6-3 and J usage is TRBJ2-1, with 7 bases identical to TRBD1. Germline trimming cut 2 bases from V and 1 base from J; bases unmatched to any gene: 11. The CDR3 consists of 18 residues. Germline V CDR1 and CDR2: MNHEY, SVGEGT.

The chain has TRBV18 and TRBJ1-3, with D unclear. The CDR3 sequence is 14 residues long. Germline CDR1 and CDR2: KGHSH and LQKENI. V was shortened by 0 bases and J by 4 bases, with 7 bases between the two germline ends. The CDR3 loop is CASSPPPTGNTIYF. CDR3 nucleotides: TGTGCCAGCTCACCACCACCCACGGGAAACACCATATATTTT.

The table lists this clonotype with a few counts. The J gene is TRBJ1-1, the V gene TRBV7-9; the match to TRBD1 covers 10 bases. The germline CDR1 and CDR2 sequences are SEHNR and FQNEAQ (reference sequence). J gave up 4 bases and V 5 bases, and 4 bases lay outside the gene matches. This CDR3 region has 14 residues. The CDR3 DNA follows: TGTGCCAGCAGCCGACAGGGGGCGAGCACTGAAGCTTTCTTT. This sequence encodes CASSRQGASTEAFF. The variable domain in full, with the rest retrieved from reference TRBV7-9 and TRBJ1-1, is DTGVSQNPRHKITKRGQNVTFRCDPISEHNRLYWYRQTLGQGPEFLTYFQNEAQLEKSRLLSDRFSAERPKGSFSTLEIQRTEQGDSAMYLCASSRQGASTEAFFGQGTRLTVV.

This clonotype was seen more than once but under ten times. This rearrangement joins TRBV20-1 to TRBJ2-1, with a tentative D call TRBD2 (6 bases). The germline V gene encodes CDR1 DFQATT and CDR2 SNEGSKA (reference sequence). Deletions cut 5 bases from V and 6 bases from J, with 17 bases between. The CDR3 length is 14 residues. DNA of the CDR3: TGCAGTGCTGGACATTTTTTGGGACTCAATGAGCAGTTCTTC. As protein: CSAGHFLGLNEQFF.

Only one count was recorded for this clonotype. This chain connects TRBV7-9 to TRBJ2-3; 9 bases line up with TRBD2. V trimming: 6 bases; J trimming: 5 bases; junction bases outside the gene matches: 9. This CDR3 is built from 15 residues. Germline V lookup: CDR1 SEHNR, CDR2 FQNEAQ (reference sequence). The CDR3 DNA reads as TGTGCCAGCAGTTTGCGCGGGGGGGCAAGAGATACGCAGTATTTT. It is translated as CASSLRGGARDTQYF.

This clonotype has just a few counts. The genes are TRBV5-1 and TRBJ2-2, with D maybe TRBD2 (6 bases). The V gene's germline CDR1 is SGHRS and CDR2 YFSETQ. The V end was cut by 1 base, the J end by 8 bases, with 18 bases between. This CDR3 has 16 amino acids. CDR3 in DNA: TGCGCCAGCAGCTTGTATTTTCCTAGCGTTTCTGGGGAGCTGTTTTTT. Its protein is CASSLYFPSVSGELFF.

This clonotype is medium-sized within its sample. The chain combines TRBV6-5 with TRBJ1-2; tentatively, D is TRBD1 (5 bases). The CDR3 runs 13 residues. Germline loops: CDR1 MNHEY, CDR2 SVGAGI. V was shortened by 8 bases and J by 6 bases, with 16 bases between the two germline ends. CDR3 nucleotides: TGTGCCAGCCGGTTCTTCAGGGAGGATGGCTACACCTTC. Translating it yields CASRFFREDGYTF.

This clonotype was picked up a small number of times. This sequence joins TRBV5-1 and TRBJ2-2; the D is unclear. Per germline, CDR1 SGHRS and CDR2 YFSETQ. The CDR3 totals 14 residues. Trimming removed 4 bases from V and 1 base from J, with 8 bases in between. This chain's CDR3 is CASSMPGNTGELFF. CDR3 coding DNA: TGCGCCAGCAGCATGCCAGGGAACACCGGGGAGCTGTTTTTT.